Following are 18 T cell receptor beta chains from one sample sequenced in a study of sequential checkpoint blockade in melanoma. Stated treatment: randomized to nivolumab then ipilimumab (arm A) or the reverse (arm B). Sequenced by immunoSEQ multiplex PCR; TCRdb stores in-frame clones only, minus some. Of under 20,000 clones listed, more than 70% were seen once; the top ten hold around 34%. The source was CD8+ T cells sorted from blood (inferred from file names), collected from a patient given nivolumab and ipilimumab in sequence. The receptors here all came from a human donor with melanoma.

The rearrangement joins TRBV6-1 to TRBJ2-3; TRBD2 matches 14 bases. The germline V gene has CDR1 MNHNS and CDR2 SASEGT. This CDR3 contains 15 residues. With 4 bases clipped from V and 4 bases from J, the junction kept 1 base outside the gene matches. CDR3 residues: CASSGLAGGPDTQYF. The CDR3 DNA reads as TGTGCCAGCAGTGGACTAGCGGGGGGGCCAGATACGCAGTATTTT.

In this sample, this clone turned up once. The chain is built from TRBV6-6 and TRBJ2-7, with 7 bases that match TRBD1. Germline V gives CDR1 MNHNY, CDR2 SVGAGI (reference sequence). The ends lost 6 bases at V and 3 bases at J; junction bases unmatched: 8. This CDR3 is built from 14 residues. CDR3 protein: CASRPGQQIYEQYF. The CDR3 DNA reads as TGTGCCAGCAGGCCGGGACAGCAAATCTACGAGCAGTACTTC.

In regard to this clone: Germline and junction disagree at one end, which may indicate a read error. The DNA of the CDR3 is TGTGCCAGCAGCACAGCGTGGAGGGGCTCACACTTC. This translates into CASSTAWRGSHF. The rearrangement uses TRBV7-9 and TRBJ2-5; D may be TRBD2 (6 bases). Germline CDR1 and CDR2: SEHNR and FQNEAQ (reference sequence). The CDR3 runs 12 residues.

V gene TRBV7-9 combines with J gene TRBJ1-5, with 9 bases fitting TRBD1. Germline lookup yields CDR1 SEHNR and CDR2 FQNEAQ (reference sequence). Trimming took 5 bases from V and 7 from J; bases not matched to a gene: 6. This CDR3 has 14 amino acids. CDR3 DNA sequence: TGTGCCAGCAGCCCACAGGGGGCTCGGCAGCCCCAGCATTTT. It translates to CASSPQGARQPQHF.

V usage is TRBV4-2 and J usage is TRBJ1-2; D might be TRBD1 (5 bases). Germline V gene lookup returns CDR1 LGHNA and CDR2 YNFKEQ. The V end was cut by 1 base, the J end by 8 bases, with 11 bases between. This CDR3 spans 13 amino acids. CDR3 sequence (DNA): TGTGCCAGCAGCCAAGTAGGGGTTGAAGGCTACACCTTC. This codes for CASSQVGVEGYTF.

The V and J genes are TRBV7-8 and TRBJ2-7; the D gene is possibly TRBD1 (5 bases). The CDR3 sequence is 12 residues long. V gave up 3 bases and J gave up 6 bases, with 9 bases separating them. Per germline, CDR1 SGHVS and CDR2 FQNEAQ. In nucleotides, the CDR3 is TGTGCCAGCAGCTTCAGGGCTCCCGAGCAGTACTTC. It encodes CASSFRAPEQYF.

This chain joins TRBV7-9 and TRBJ2-1; the match to TRBD2 covers 9 bases. CDR3 size: 15 residues. The V gene's germline CDR1 is SEHNR and CDR2 FQNEAQ (reference sequence). V lost 4 bases, J lost 6 bases, and 7 bases stayed unmatched. The CDR3 spells CASSSETSGFNEQFF. CDR3 sequence (DNA): TGTGCCAGCAGCTCCGAGACTAGCGGCTTCAATGAGCAGTTCTTC.

As regards this clone: With only one base between it and a far larger clone, this is likely a read error. Other DNA sequences of this sample code for an identical CDR3. The chain employs TRBV7-3 and TRBJ1-6, with D uncertain. The V gene's germline CDR1 is SGHTA and CDR2 FQGTGA. The CDR3 runs 20 residues. CDR3 residues: CASSLRPIYQESSYNSPLHF. DNA for the CDR3: TGTGCCAGCAGCTTAAGGCCGATTTACCAGGAAAGCTCCTATAATTCCCCCCTCCACTTT.

This sequence joins TRBV6-4 and TRBJ2-1, with 9 bases lining up with TRBD1. The CDR3 covers 16 residues. With V trimmed by 2 bases and J by 6 bases, 8 bases remained unmatched. CDR1 and CDR2 from the germline V gene are MRHNA and SNTAGT. The DNA of the CDR3 is TGTGCCAGCAGTGACACTGCCGGGACAGGGAGCAATGAGCAGTTCTTC. Protein: CASSDTAGTGSNEQFF.

The rearrangement uses TRBV27 and TRBJ2-7, with D possibly TRBD1 on 6 matching bases. The CDR3 extends over 12 amino acids. V lost 7 bases and J 3 bases, leaving 10 bases between the germline ends. CDR1 is MNHEY, CDR2 SMNVEV, per germline (reference sequence). CDR3 in amino acids: CASKTGLYEQYF. The CDR3 nucleotides are TGTGCCAGCAAAACAGGGCTCTACGAGCAGTACTTC.

This chain links TRBV7-9 with TRBJ1-2; D is uncertain. The CDR3 totals 14 residues. Germline V gene data show CDR1 as SEHNR and CDR2 as FQNEAQ (reference sequence). The V gene lost 1 base and the J gene lost 8 bases, with 14 bases spanning the gap. The DNA of the CDR3 is TGTGCCAGCAGCTTAGTCGTGGAACTAGGGGGCTACACCTTC. Translating it yields CASSLVVELGGYTF.

This chain joins TRBV28 and TRBJ1-1, with 8 nucleotides matching TRBD1. V gave up 3 bases and J gave up 2 bases; unmatched junction bases: 8. There are 16 residues in the CDR3. Germline V CDR1 and CDR2: MDHEN, SYDVKM. The CDR3 DNA sequence: TGTGCCAGCAGTTTCCCGTCAGGGGGCTTTAACACTGAAGCTTTCTTT. Its protein product is CASSFPSGGFNTEAFF.

This chain joins TRBV5-4 and TRBJ1-1; no clear D gene. V gave up 3 bases and J gave up 7 bases, with 13 bases separating them. Germline CDR1 reads SGHNT; CDR2 reads YYREEE (reference sequence). This CDR3 contains 13 residues. CDR3 nucleotides: TGTGCCAGCAGCTGGAACAGTTACAGTGAAGCTTTCTTT. It is translated as CASSWNSYSEAFF.

This clone was detected once. In nucleotides, the CDR3 is TGTGCCAGCAGTCAGGGGGTCACCTACGAGCAGTACTTC. Its protein product is CASSQGVTYEQYF. The chain links TRBV28 to TRBJ2-7; TRBD1 aligns across 7 bases. V dropped 5 bases and J dropped 2; count of bases not matched to a gene: 3. Germline V CDR1 and CDR2: MDHEN, SYDVKM. The CDR3 runs to 13 residues.

The V gene is TRBV5-6, the J gene TRBJ1-4, with a weak D call TRBD1 (5 bases). The CDR3 is 14 residues long. V lost 1 base, J lost 4 bases, and 8 bases lay in between. Per germline, CDR1 SGHDT and CDR2 YYEEEE. CDR3 sequence reads: CASSLTGFNEKLFF. DNA for the CDR3: TGTGCCAGCAGCTTGACAGGCTTTAATGAAAAACTGTTTTTT. Looking up the rest from reference TRBV5-6 and TRBJ1-4 gives the full variable domain: DAGVTQSPTHLIKTRGQQVTLRCSPKSGHDTVSWYQQALGQGPQFIFQYYEEEERQRGNFPDRFSGHQFPNYSSELNVNALLLGDSALYLCASSLTGFNEKLFFGSGTQLSVL.

This rearrangement joins TRBV28 to TRBJ2-3; D remains unclear. V was clipped by 5 bases and J by 3 bases, with 6 bases between them. The germline V gene encodes CDR1 MDHEN and CDR2 SYDVKM. The CDR3 consists of 12 residues. The CDR3 is CASSPRTDTQYF. CDR3 DNA: TGTGCCAGCAGTCCCCGTACAGATACGCAGTATTTT.

This chain joins TRBV5-6 and TRBJ1-6; TRBD1 aligns across 8 bases. CDR3 length: 15 amino acids. Germline V CDR1 and CDR2: SGHDT, YYEEEE. The trim removed 3 bases at V and 7 bases at J, leaving 6 bases unmatched. The CDR3 protein is CASSSGDRSNSPLHF. The CDR3 DNA sequence: TGTGCCAGCAGCTCTGGGGACAGGAGCAATTCACCCCTCCACTTT.

This chain uses TRBV7-9 with TRBJ2-7, with 9 bases lining up with TRBD1. With 7 bases clipped from V and 3 bases from J, the junction kept 10 bases outside the gene matches. The germline gives CDR1 SEHNR, CDR2 FQNEAQ (reference sequence). The CDR3 has 15 residues. CDR3: CASNSGTGNFYEQYF. The CDR3 DNA reads as TGTGCCAGCAACTCCGGGACAGGGAATTTCTACGAGCAGTACTTC.